Sequencing of this TCR beta chain was carried out in a study of cytomegalovirus exposure and HLA in healthy donors. Overall study: A previous analysis identified about 110 million unique TCR beta sequences derived from roughly 190 million T cells.

This clone was seen a handful of times. CDR1 and CDR2 (germline): KGHSH, LQKENI. The ends were cut back, 3 bases at V and 3 bases at J, with 15 bases in the middle. The CDR3 length is 16 residues. Both 60 Vbeta primers and 13 Jbeta primers went into the PCR. Assay: immunoSEQ multiplex PCR; the TCRdb copy retains only in-frame clones and omits some. Of 65,000 to 90,000 clones in the sample, about 77% were seen once. The receptor was isolated from a man in his sixties in good health and CMV-seronegative. This chain links TRBV18 with TRBJ2-4; the D gene is possibly TRBD2 (6 bases). Sequenced input: PBMCs. The CDR3 nucleotides are TGTGCCAGCTCACCCACCGGCGGGGCCGTCAAAAACATTCAGTACTTC. It encodes CASSPTGGAVKNIQYF.